The clone carrying this T cell receptor (beta chain) was observed many times. Its antigen is as yet unknown. The sample originates from a study of glioma-infiltrating T cells. Study-level results: Above-expected tissue-blood divergence occurred in all gliomas, most in low-grade ones. Very few CDR3 sequences were shared between tissue and blood.

CDR1 is MNHNS, CDR2 SASEGT, per germline. CDR3 length: 14 residues. With 3 bases removed from V and 6 bases from J, the gap between germline ends came to 13 bases. TCR alpha and beta CDR3 regions were amplified from RNA using iRepertoire nested multiplex PCR. TCRdb itself ran the multiplex PCR reads through MiXCR, one entry per CDR3 protein. This sample carries around 130,000 distinct CDR3 sequences, around 25% of them seen once, and the ten largest clones take around a quarter. The gene calls are TRBV6-1 and TRBJ2-3, with D perhaps matching TRBD1 or TRBD2 (5 bases each). The sequenced material came from glioma tissue, nonneoplastic brain tissue, or PBMCs (not recorded which). This clonotype originated in a human donor with low-grade glioma or glioblastoma, undergoing nonglioma brain surgery, or in good health (not recorded which). The CDR3 nucleotides are TGTGCCAGCAGTGACAGGGACGCTAGGGATACGCAGTATTTT. This encodes CASSDRDARDTQYF.